The TCR beta chain described here comes from a study of technical replicates of blood from a few donors. The data were produced by immunoSEQ multiplex PCR, yet TCRdb's version contains in-frame clones alone and is incomplete. Of under 85,000 clones listed, around 97% were seen once; the top ten hold over 0.2%. The CDR3 spans 15 residues. The V call is TRBV21-1, the J call TRBJ1-2. TRBV21-1 is a pseudogene segment. The source is a human donor in good health. Source material: T cells isolated from PBMCs. This CDR3 reads CASSKIGGVEYGYTF. CDR3 DNA: TGTGCCAGCAGCAAGATCGGAGGGGTAGAGTATGGCTACACCTTC.